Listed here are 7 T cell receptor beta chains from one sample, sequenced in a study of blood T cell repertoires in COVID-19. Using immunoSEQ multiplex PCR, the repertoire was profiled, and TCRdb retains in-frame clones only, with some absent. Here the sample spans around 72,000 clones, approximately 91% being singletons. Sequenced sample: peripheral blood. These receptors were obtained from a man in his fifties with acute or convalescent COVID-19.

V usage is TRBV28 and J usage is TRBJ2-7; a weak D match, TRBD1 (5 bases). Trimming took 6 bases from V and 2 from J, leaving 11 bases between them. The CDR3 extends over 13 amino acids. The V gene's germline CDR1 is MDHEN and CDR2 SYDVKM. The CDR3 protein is CASSGQLPYEQYF. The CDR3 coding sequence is TGTGCCAGCAGCGGACAACTCCCCTACGAGCAGTACTTC.

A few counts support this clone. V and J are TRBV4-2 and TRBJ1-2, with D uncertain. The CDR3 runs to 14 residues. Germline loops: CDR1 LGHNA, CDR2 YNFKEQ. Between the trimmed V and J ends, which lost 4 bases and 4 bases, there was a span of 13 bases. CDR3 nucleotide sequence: TGTGCCAGCAGCCCCGCCGGAGGTAGCTATGGCTACACCTTC. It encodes CASSPAGGSYGYTF.

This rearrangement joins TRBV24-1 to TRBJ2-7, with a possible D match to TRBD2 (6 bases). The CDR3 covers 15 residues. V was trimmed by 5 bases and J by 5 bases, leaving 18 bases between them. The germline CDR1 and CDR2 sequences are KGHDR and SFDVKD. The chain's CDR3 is CATSGKGLRGNEQYF. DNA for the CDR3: TGTGCCACCAGTGGTAAGGGACTGCGCGGGAACGAGCAGTACTTC.

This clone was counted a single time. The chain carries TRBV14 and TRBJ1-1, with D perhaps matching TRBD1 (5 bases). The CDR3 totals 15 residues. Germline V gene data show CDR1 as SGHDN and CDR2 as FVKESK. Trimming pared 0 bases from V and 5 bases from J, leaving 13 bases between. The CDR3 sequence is CASSQERGGWTEAFF. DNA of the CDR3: TGTGCCAGCAGCCAAGAAAGGGGAGGGTGGACTGAAGCTTTCTTT.

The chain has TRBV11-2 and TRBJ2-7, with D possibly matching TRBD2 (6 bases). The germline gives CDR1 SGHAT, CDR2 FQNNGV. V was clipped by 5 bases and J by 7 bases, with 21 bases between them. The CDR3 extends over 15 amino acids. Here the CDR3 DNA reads TGTGCCAGCAGCCTCCCCGGGACTCCCTTTTTTGAGCAGTACTTC. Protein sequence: CASSLPGTPFFEQYF.

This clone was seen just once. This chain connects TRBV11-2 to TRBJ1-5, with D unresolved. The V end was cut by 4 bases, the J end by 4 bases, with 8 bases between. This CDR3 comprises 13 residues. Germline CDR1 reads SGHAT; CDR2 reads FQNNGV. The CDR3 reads CASSYSGNQPQHF. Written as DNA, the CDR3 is TGTGCCAGCAGCTACTCGGGGAATCAGCCCCAGCATTTT.

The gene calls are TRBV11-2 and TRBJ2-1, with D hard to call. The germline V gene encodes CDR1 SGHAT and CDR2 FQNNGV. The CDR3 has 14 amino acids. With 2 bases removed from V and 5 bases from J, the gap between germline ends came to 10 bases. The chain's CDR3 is CASSLSFRDNEQFF. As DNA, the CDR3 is TGTGCCAGCAGCTTAAGTTTCCGCGACAATGAGCAGTTCTTC. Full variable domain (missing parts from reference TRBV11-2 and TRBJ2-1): EAGVAQSPRYKIIEKRQSVAFWCNPISGHATLYWYQQILGQGPKLLIQFQNNGVVDDSQLPKDRFSAERLKGVDSTLKIQPAKLEDSAVYLCASSLSFRDNEQFFGPGTRLTVL.